The 29 T cell receptor beta chains listed next were all sequenced from one sample in a study of long-term antiretroviral therapy in people with HIV. The libraries were made with immunoSEQ v3.0 at survey level. Profiled with immunoSEQ multiplex PCR; TCRdb holds only in-frame clones, not every one. The sample yields 25,000 to 30,000 clones, about 87% seen once. Material: unsorted PBMCs, obtained 3.2 years before starting antiretroviral therapy. The receptors were sampled from a man aged 45-65 years with HIV.

This chain connects TRBV28 to TRBJ1-2; no firm D call. The V and J ends lost 8 bases and 1 base respectively, with 17 bases between them. Germline V CDR1 and CDR2: MDHEN, SYDVKM. The CDR3 spans 15 residues. The CDR3 spells CASLWATEGNYGYTF. CDR3 nucleotides: TGTGCCAGCCTATGGGCTACAGAAGGTAACTATGGCTACACCTTC.

The chain has TRBV5-1 and TRBJ2-1; 10 nucleotides match TRBD2. Germline V gene sequence: CDR1 SGHRS, CDR2 YFSETQ. The CDR3 contains 15 residues. The V gene end was trimmed by 3 bases and the J gene end by 6 bases; junction bases not matched to a gene: 6. Written as DNA, the CDR3 is TGCGCCAGCAGCTACGGGACTAGCGTAAGCAATGAGCAGTTCTTC. Translation: CASSYGTSVSNEQFF.

In its sample, this clone was seen once. The chain recombines TRBV19 with TRBJ1-3, with D possibly being TRBD1 (6 bases). Germline V lookup: CDR1 LNHDA, CDR2 SQIVND (reference sequence). The CDR3 has 14 amino acids. Trimming took 5 bases from V and 2 from J, leaving 10 bases between them. Written as DNA, the CDR3 is TGTGCCAGTAGTCGGACAGCTACTGGAAACACCATATATTTT. Translated: CASSRTATGNTIYF.

The genes are TRBV6-5 and TRBJ2-7, with 7 bases matching TRBD1. V lost 6 bases to trimming and J lost 0 bases; unmatched junction nucleotides: 8. The CDR3 runs 15 residues. Germline lookup yields CDR1 MNHEY and CDR2 SVGAGI. For the CDR3, the DNA is TGTGCCAGCAGCCGCGAAGGACAGGCCTCCTACGAGCAGTACTTC. Residues: CASSREGQASYEQYF.

The J gene is TRBJ2-2, the V gene TRBV19; D is unresolved. The ends were cut back, 2 bases at V and 1 base at J, with 5 bases in the middle. The CDR3 spans 14 residues. The germline gives CDR1 LNHDA, CDR2 SQIVND (reference sequence). The CDR3 spells CASSILQNTGELFF. In DNA, the CDR3 is TGTGCCAGTAGTATACTACAGAACACCGGGGAGCTGTTTTTT.

The chain has TRBV7-2 and TRBJ2-5; D possibly corresponds to TRBD1 (5 bases). Trimming shortened V by 0 bases and J by 5 bases, and 10 bases separated the two germline ends. This CDR3 region has 14 residues. Per germline, CDR1 SGHTA and CDR2 FQGNSA. The CDR3 bases are TGTGCCAGCAGCTTAGCGGGGCGCAGGGAGACCCAGTACTTC. It is translated as CASSLAGRRETQYF. The entire variable domain, with the rest obtained from reference TRBV7-2 and TRBJ2-5, is as follows: GAGVSQSPSNKVTEKGKDVELRCDPISGHTALYWYRQSLGQGLEFLIYFQGNSAPDKSGLPSDRFSAERTGGSVSTLTIQRTQQEDSAVYLCASSLAGRRETQYFGPGTRLLVL.

The V and J genes are TRBV7-6 and TRBJ1-3; TRBD1 might be the D (5 bases). The CDR3 totals 17 residues. V dropped 2 bases and J dropped 0 bases, with 14 bases sitting between them. CDR1 and CDR2 from the germline V gene are SGHVS and FNYEAQ. Here the CDR3 DNA reads TGTGCCAGCAGCTTAAGGGACGGAGGAGACTCTGGAAACACCATATATTTT. Its protein is CASSLRDGGDSGNTIYF. Looking up the rest from reference TRBV7-6 and TRBJ1-3 gives the full variable domain: GAGVSQSPRYKVTKRGQDVALRCDPISGHVSLYWYRQALGQGPEFLTYFNYEAQQDKSGLPNDRFSAERPEGSISTLTIQRTEQRDSAMYRCASSLRDGGDSGNTIYFGEGSWLTVV.

This chain connects TRBV30 to TRBJ1-1, with 12 bases identical to TRBD1. The CDR3 sequence is 16 residues long. Germline V gene data show CDR1 as GTSNPN and CDR2 as SVGIG (reference sequence). V was pared by 1 base and J by 11 bases, with 14 bases of the junction left unmatched. CDR3 sequence (DNA): TGTGCCTGGAGTGCGTTTGGGACAGGGGGCTCGAGGGAGGCTTTCTTT. It codes for CAWSAFGTGGSREAFF.

V is TRBV5-4 and J is TRBJ2-5; D gene ambiguous. The ends were cut back, 2 bases at V and 3 bases at J, with 11 bases in the middle. The CDR3 loop spans 14 amino acids. The germline gives CDR1 SGHNT, CDR2 YYREEE (reference sequence). CDR3 region: CASSFRQAKETQYF. DNA of the CDR3: TGTGCCAGCAGCTTTAGACAAGCAAAAGAGACCCAGTACTTC.

The chain uses TRBV9 and TRBJ1-3; D is unresolved. The V gene lost 0 bases and the J gene lost 0 bases, with 4 bases spanning the gap. This CDR3 has 14 residues. Per germline, CDR1 SGDLS and CDR2 YYNGEE. The CDR3 DNA is TGTGCCAGCAGCGTAGACCTCTCTGGAAACACCATATATTTT. Translating it yields CASSVDLSGNTIYF.

The genes are TRBV7-9 and TRBJ2-3, with 9 bases matching TRBD2. Germline V gene data show CDR1 as SEHNR and CDR2 as FQNEAQ (reference sequence). J was trimmed by 5 bases and V by 11 bases; bases with no gene match: 8. This CDR3 region has 13 residues. CDR3 region: CAGDSGSVDTQYF. Written as DNA, the CDR3 is TGTGCCGGAGATAGCGGGAGTGTAGATACGCAGTATTTT. Filled out from reference TRBV7-9 and TRBJ2-3, the complete variable domain reads DTGVSQNPRHKITKRGQNVTFRCDPISEHNRLYWYRQTLGQGPEFLTYFQNEAQLEKSRLLSDRFSAERPKGSFSTLEIQRTEQGDSAMYLCAGDSGSVDTQYFGPGTRLTVL.

The chain couples TRBV21-1 to TRBJ2-5. TRBV21-1 corresponds to a pseudogene. The CDR3 is made up of 15 amino acids. The CDR3 sequence is CASSGRLFRSWTQYF. CDR3 nucleotide sequence: TGTGCCAGCAGCGGTCGTTTGTTCCGCTCGTGGACCCAGTACTTC.

CDR3 sequence (DNA): TGTGCCACCAGCAGAGCAGGGGACGGCTACACCTTC. Its protein is CATSRAGDGYTF. This chain connects TRBV15 to TRBJ1-2; D is perhaps TRBD1 (6 bases). The germline gives CDR1 LNHNV, CDR2 YYDKDF (reference sequence). With 1 base removed from V and 8 bases from J, the gap between germline ends came to 8 bases. The length of the CDR3 is 12 residues.

The V call is TRBV25-1, the J call TRBJ1-2; D unresolved. CDR1 MGHDK and CDR2 SYGVNS come from the germline V gene. Trimming shortened V by 1 base and J by 8 bases, and 14 bases separated the two germline ends. The CDR3 runs 14 residues. The CDR3 coding sequence is TGTGCCAGCAGTGAATTGGCCCTACCTCGGGGCTACACCTTC. Its protein is CASSELALPRGYTF.

This clone occurred once. This chain links TRBV9 with TRBJ2-7; 9 bases align to TRBD1. Germline lookup yields CDR1 SGDLS and CDR2 YYNGEE. The J segment lost 1 base and the V segment lost 0 bases, leaving 2 bases of the junction unmatched. This CDR3 comprises 15 residues. The CDR3 nucleotides read TGTGCCAGCAGCGTAGGGACAGGGGCTTCCTACGAGCAGTACTTC. Translated: CASSVGTGASYEQYF.

This clone appeared a single time. This chain links TRBV30 with TRBJ1-2; weak D call: TRBD1 (5 bases). CDR3 length: 14 amino acids. CDR1 is GTSNPN, CDR2 SVGIG, per germline (reference sequence). V was trimmed by 0 bases and J by 2 bases, leaving 10 bases between them. The CDR3 DNA reads TGTGCCTGGAGTGTCCAGACAGTAAACTATGGCTACACCTTC. Translating it yields CAWSVQTVNYGYTF. Full variable domain (outside the CDR3, taken from reference TRBV30 and TRBJ1-2): SQTIHQWPATLVQPVGSPLSLECTVEGTSNPNLYWYRQAAGRGLQLLFYSVGIGQISSEVPQNLSASRPQDRQFILSSKKLLLSDSGFYLCAWSVQTVNYGYTFGSGTRLTVV.

This clone turned up a few times. The genes are TRBV30 and TRBJ1-2; 8 nucleotides line up with TRBD1. CDR3 length: 12 residues. The ends lost 7 bases at V and 4 bases at J; junction bases unmatched: 5. Germline V gene lookup returns CDR1 GTSNPN and CDR2 SVGIG (reference sequence). As DNA, the CDR3 is TGTGCCTCGCCGGGGACAGGCTATGGCTACACCTTC. Translating gives CASPGTGYGYTF.

In this sample, this clone is medium-sized. This rearrangement joins TRBV6-4 to TRBJ1-5; D is uncertain. Germline V gives CDR1 MRHNA, CDR2 SNTAGT. V was cut by 3 bases and J by 0 bases, with 3 bases left in between. The CDR3 totals 13 residues. CDR3: CASSDPSNQPQHF. The CDR3 coding sequence is TGTGCCAGCAGTGATCCTAGCAATCAGCCCCAGCATTTT.

The chain joins TRBV10-3 to TRBJ2-7; TRBD2 matches 11 bases. Germline CDR1 and CDR2: ENHRY and SYGVKD. The CDR3 sequence is 13 residues long. J lost 4 bases, V lost 8 bases, and 4 bases had no gene match. CDR3 bases: TGTGCCATCGGGACTAGCGGCTTATACGAGCAGTACTTC. Translated: CAIGTSGLYEQYF.

The chain combines TRBV7-2 with TRBJ1-2; D is unresolved. This CDR3 comprises 16 residues. V was cut by 1 base and J by 6 bases, with 18 bases left in between. Per germline, CDR1 SGHTA and CDR2 FQGNSA. The CDR3 coding sequence is TGTGCCAGCAGCTTAGTGCCCCAGCCTGACGTGGATGGCTACACCTTC. Translating it yields CASSLVPQPDVDGYTF.

V is TRBV2 and J is TRBJ1-1; 11 bases fit TRBD1. With 6 bases clipped from V and 4 bases from J, the junction kept 7 bases outside the gene matches. The CDR3 runs to 15 residues. Per germline, CDR1 SNHLY and CDR2 FYNNEI. CDR3 protein: CASSGTGGKGTEAFF. The CDR3 region has the DNA TGTGCCAGCAGCGGGACAGGGGGTAAGGGCACTGAAGCTTTCTTT.

The CDR3, as DNA: TGTGCCACCTATCGACAGTCCTATAATTCACCCCTCCACTTT. Its protein product is CATYRQSYNSPLHF. The V call is TRBV2, the J call TRBJ1-6, with D perhaps TRBD1 (5 bases). V was shortened by 10 bases and J by 1 base, with 11 bases between the two germline ends. Germline V gene lookup returns CDR1 SNHLY and CDR2 FYNNEI. The CDR3 loop spans 14 amino acids. The full variable domain, its missing parts supplied by reference TRBV2 and TRBJ1-6, is EPEVTQTPSHQVTQMGQEVILRCVPISNHLYFYWYRQILGQKVEFLVSFYNNEISEKSEIFDDQFSVERPDGSNFTLKIRSTKLEDSAMYFCATYRQSYNSPLHFGNGTRLTVT.

The CDR3 sequence: CASSLRWEERVEAFF. CDR3 coding DNA: TGTGCCAGCAGTTTACGGTGGGAAGAGAGGGTTGAAGCTTTCTTT. The chain joins TRBV28 to TRBJ1-1; D call uncertain. Germline CDR1 MDHEN, CDR2 SYDVKM. V shed 2 bases and J shed 7 bases, with 17 bases lying between them. This CDR3 spans 15 amino acids.

This chain uses TRBV19 with TRBJ2-7; D remains unclear. Trimming stripped 2 bases from V and 6 bases from J, with 17 bases between. The CDR3 consists of 15 residues. The germline V gene encodes CDR1 LNHDA and CDR2 SQIVND (reference sequence). As DNA, the CDR3 is TGTGCCAGTAGTATAAGATCTGCGAGCCTGGGCGAGCAGTACTTC. Its translation is CASSIRSASLGEQYF.

The chain has TRBV5-1 and TRBJ1-6, with a tentative D call TRBD1 (6 bases). From germline, CDR1 is SGHRS and CDR2 YFSETQ. The V gene lost 4 bases and the J gene lost 4 bases, with 18 bases spanning the gap. The CDR3 has 17 amino acids. The chain's CDR3 is CASSLGQGQTYNSPLHF. The CDR3 DNA sequence: TGCGCCAGCAGCCTGGGCCAAGGACAGACTTATAATTCACCCCTCCACTTT.

The CDR3 DNA reads TGTGCCAGCAGCCACAACCGGGACAGGGGGCTGAATGAGCAGTTCTTC. Amino acids: CASSHNRDRGLNEQFF. The chain couples TRBV9 to TRBJ2-1; 12 positions agree with TRBD1. The germline gives CDR1 SGDLS, CDR2 YYNGEE. Losses at the gene ends were 4 bases for V and 7 bases for J; bases not matched to a gene: 9. This CDR3 has 16 residues.

The rearrangement joins TRBV7-8 to TRBJ1-1; D is unclear. CDR1 and CDR2 (germline): SGHVS, FQNEAQ. V was pared by 4 bases and J by 1 base, with 13 bases between. The CDR3 is made up of 15 amino acids. CDR3 nucleotide sequence: TGTGCCAGCAGCTATGTGTCCGTGTCGAACACTGAAGCTTTCTTT. It yields the protein CASSYVSVSNTEAFF.

The J gene is TRBJ1-5, the V gene TRBV6-5; D gene uncertain. V lost 2 bases and J 1 base, leaving 3 bases between the germline ends. This CDR3 contains 13 residues. Looked up from germline, CDR1 is MNHEY and CDR2 is SVGAGI. CDR3 amino acids: CASSYRSNQPQHF. The CDR3 nucleotides read TGTGCCAGCAGTTACAGGAGCAATCAGCCCCAGCATTTT.

V gene TRBV5-6 combines with J gene TRBJ1-1; 10 bases fit TRBD1. Germline CDR1 SGHDT, CDR2 YYEEEE. Trimming at V came to 0 bases and at J to 2 bases, leaving 10 bases not matched to a gene. The CDR3 runs 18 residues. The CDR3 loop is CASSLALRDRGSNTEAFF. For the CDR3, the DNA is TGTGCCAGCAGCTTGGCCCTCCGGGACAGGGGATCTAACACTGAAGCTTTCTTT.